This is a list of T cell receptor beta chains from one sample in a study of PD-1 blockade in classical Hodgkin lymphoma. Assay: immunoSEQ multiplex PCR; the TCRdb copy retains only in-frame clones and omits some. Of about 84,000 clones listed, around nine tenths are singletons. Specimen: peripheral blood mononuclear cells (PBMCs), collected at baseline. These receptors originate from a human donor with classical Hodgkin lymphoma. Each CDR3 is given without its conserved first and last residue. Expanded clones are given a class, and other clones once, few, many or no size at all.

>TRBJ1-5|-|TRBV5-8|13
ASRLGQGNNQPQH
>TRBJ1-5|-|TRBV6-5|11
ATRGTLNQPQH
>TRBJ2-2|-|TRBV5-1|13
ASSLITANTGELF
>TRBJ2-2|-|TRBV6-4|12
ATRLAVNTGELF
>TRBJ1-1|-|TRBV7-9|12
ASSLGQGASEAF
>TRBJ1-3|-|TRBV4-3|11
ASSQDLENTIY
>TRBJ2-1|-|TRBV7-2|13
ASSLASGNLYEQF
>TRBJ2-7|-|TRBV2|12
ASEDHWGSYEQY
>TRBJ2-1|-|TRBV7-9|13
ASITGLAVFHEQF
>TRBJ2-4|-|TRBV14|15
ASSQDLGQGIKNIQY
>TRBJ1-4|-|TRBV7-9|12
ASSLALEDEKLF
>TRBJ2-3|-|TRBV6-5|14
ASSFRLAGGTDTQY
>TRBJ2-7|once|TRBV7-9|11
ASSLGARNEQY
>TRBJ2-1|-|TRBV13|13
ASSFAQREGRDLF
>TRBJ2-1|once|TRBV5-7|10
ASSSPDNEQF
>TRBJ1-2|-|TRBV19|12
ASSGRQGDLGYT
>TRBJ2-3|-|TRBV6-1|13
ASSEIYGSTDTQY
>TRBJ2-1|-|TRBV5-4|14
ASSSLSGSSYNEQF
>TRBJ2-3|-|TRBV7-2|16
ASSYLEPGLVNTDTQY